This note documents a single TCR beta chain sequence. The entry originates in a study of patients and donors after allogeneic stem cell transplantation. V was shortened by 6 bases and J by 4 bases, with 19 bases between the two germline ends. The CDR3 is 14 residues long. The germline V gene has CDR1 SQVTM and CDR2 ANQGSEA. TCRdb independently ran MiXCR on the RT-PCR reads; one entry per CDR3 protein. The sample lists 160,000 or so distinct CDR3 sequences; roughly 24% were seen once. The gene calls are TRBV29-1 and TRBJ2-7, with a tentative D call TRBD2 (6 bases). Sequences were obtained from blood, either unsorted or a sorted T cell fraction (not recorded which). The sequence derives from a human donor who was either an allogeneic HSCT recipient or a stem cell or donor lymphocyte infusion donor (not recorded which). It is not recorded whose cells these are; they may come from a transplant donor. The CDR3 DNA reads as TGCAGCGTGGATGGTGGGGGAGGCACGTACGAGCAGTACTTC. Protein sequence: CSVDGGGGTYEQYF.